The 23 T cell receptor beta chains below all came from one sample that was sequenced in a study of T cells in Graves' hyperthyroidism and ophthalmopathy. The CDR3 regions of TCR beta were amplified from RNA transcripts. The study used the HTBI primer set for a first-round RT-PCR of the TCR CDR3. Via MiXCR, TCRdb re-called the multiplex PCR reads, giving one row per CDR3 protein. The sample includes 600,000 or so distinct CDR3 sequences, 15% to 20% of them seen just once. Specimen: blood. The receptors stem from a woman under 40 with Graves' hyperthyroidism.

This clonotype was picked up many times. The rearrangement links TRBV20-1 to TRBJ1-1; TRBD1 is a possible D gene (6 bases). The CDR3 totals 13 residues. CDR1 and CDR2 from the germline V gene are DFQATT and SNEGSKA (reference sequence). The germline V and J ends were trimmed by 3 bases and 1 base, with 9 bases remaining between them. The CDR3 DNA follows: TGCAGTGCTAGCAGGACAGAGAACACTGAAGCTTTCTTT. It encodes CSASRTENTEAFF.

This clonotype was observed at least ten times. The chain couples TRBV5-1 to TRBJ1-1, with D possibly TRBD1 on 5 matching bases. The germline V and J ends were trimmed by 4 bases and 4 bases, with 14 bases remaining between them. The CDR3 is made up of 14 amino acids. The germline V gene has CDR1 SGHRS and CDR2 YFSETQ. For the CDR3, the DNA is TGCGCCAGCAGCCCCGCTACGAGGGGCACTGAAGCTTTCTTT. Its protein product is CASSPATRGTEAFF. The full variable domain, rest sourced from reference TRBV5-1 and TRBJ1-1, is KAGVTQTPRYLIKTRGQQVTLSCSPISGHRSVSWYQQTPGQGLQFLFEYFSETQRNKGNFPGRFSGRQFSNSRSEMNVSTLELGDSALYLCASSPATRGTEAFFGQGTRLTVV.

The chain recombines TRBV30 with TRBJ1-2, with TRBD1 matching 7 bases. The germline gives CDR1 GTSNPN, CDR2 SVGIG (reference sequence). The CDR3 runs 12 residues. With 1 base clipped from V and 5 bases from J, the junction kept 1 base outside the gene matches. The CDR3 nucleotides read TGTGCCTGGAGTGGGGACAGTTATGGCTACACCTTC. Encoded protein: CAWSGDSYGYTF.

Concerning this clonotype: Given a much more abundant clone one base away, this may be a read error. The V and J genes are TRBV2 and TRBJ2-2; D perhaps matches TRBD2 (7 bases). CDR3 length: 16 residues. Trimming removed 6 bases at V and 0 bases at J, with 14 bases between. Germline assignment: CDR1 SNHLY and CDR2 FYNNEI. In DNA form, the CDR3 reads TGTGCCAGCAGGAAAGGGGGGGCTACGAACACCGGGGAGCTGTTTTTT. This translates into CASRKGGATNTGELFF.

This clonotype was counted a few times. CDR3 nucleotide sequence: TGTGCCTCCAGCAGAGGGGACTTCGACCCCTACGAGCAGTACTTC. It translates to CASSRGDFDPYEQYF. The chain links TRBV27 to TRBJ2-7, with a possible D match to TRBD2 (6 bases). Germline-derived CDR1 and CDR2 are MNHEY and SMNVEV (reference sequence). The V gene lost 11 bases and the J gene lost 2 bases, with 22 bases spanning the gap. The CDR3 is 15 amino acids.

This clonotype showed up many times. The V gene is TRBV30, the J gene TRBJ1-1, with 7 bases identical to TRBD1. This CDR3 contains 14 residues. The germline CDR1 and CDR2 sequences are GTSNPN and SVGIG (reference sequence). J gave up 1 base and V 4 bases, and 6 bases lay outside the gene matches. For the CDR3, the DNA is TGTGCCTGGAATGAGGGGGCAGGGAACACTGAAGCTTTCTTT. Protein sequence: CAWNEGAGNTEAFF.

This rearrangement joins TRBV6-2 or TRBV6-3 to TRBJ1-1; D gene ambiguous. Germline V lookup: CDR1 MNHEY, CDR2 SVGEGT. V lost 6 bases to trimming and J lost 0 bases, with 14 bases between them. The CDR3 extends over 15 amino acids. Here the CDR3 reads CASSSPTDLNTEAFF. Written as DNA, the CDR3 is TGTGCCAGCAGCTCCCCGACTGACCTGAACACTGAAGCTTTCTTT.

This clonotype has a handful of counts. The chain has TRBV4-2 and TRBJ2-3; TRBD2 is a possible D gene (7 bases). Trimming took 0 bases from V and 4 from J, leaving 14 bases between them. There are 16 residues in the CDR3. Germline lookup yields CDR1 LGHNA and CDR2 YNFKEQ. CDR3 region: CASSQEGTRGADTQYF. For the CDR3, the DNA is TGTGCCAGCAGCCAAGAAGGGACACGGGGGGCAGATACGCAGTATTTT.

The chain recombines TRBV20-1 with TRBJ1-5; no clear D. The germline V gene encodes CDR1 DFQATT and CDR2 SNEGSKA (reference sequence). This CDR3 is 15 amino acids long. The germline V and J ends were trimmed by 5 bases and 0 bases, with 14 bases remaining between them. CDR3 sequence: CSALHSGYSNQPQHF. The CDR3 DNA follows: TGCAGTGCTCTACATTCGGGCTATAGCAATCAGCCCCAGCATTTT.

This clonotype was detected only a few times. This chain connects TRBV6-2 or TRBV6-3 to TRBJ2-4, with 8 bases matching TRBD1. CDR3 length: 15 amino acids. Trimming removed 5 bases from V and 5 bases from J; junction bases left unmatched: 8. Per germline, CDR1 MNHEY and CDR2 SVGEGT. The chain's CDR3 is CASSNPRQGQNIQYF. CDR3 nucleotides: TGTGCCAGCAGTAACCCCCGACAGGGGCAAAACATTCAGTACTTC.

This clonotype showed up many times. The rearrangement links TRBV20-1 to TRBJ1-1; D gene unclear. The CDR3 extends over 13 amino acids. Between the trimmed V and J ends, which lost 3 bases and 6 bases, there was a span of 14 bases. Germline V gene lookup returns CDR1 DFQATT and CDR2 SNEGSKA (reference sequence). CDR3 coding DNA: TGCAGTGCTAGGAGAGACGGCACCTCTGAAGCTTTCTTT. Residues: CSARRDGTSEAFF.

Ten or more counts support this clonotype. The chain joins TRBV27 to TRBJ1-1; D is unclear. The length of the CDR3 is 11 residues. Germline V gene sequence: CDR1 MNHEY, CDR2 SMNVEV (reference sequence). V was shortened by 4 bases and J by 6 bases, with 6 bases between the two germline ends. DNA for the CDR3: TGTGCCAGCAGTTCCGGGCCTGAAGCTTTCTTT. Translation: CASSSGPEAFF.

There are a few counts of this clonotype. V is TRBV20-1 and J is TRBJ2-1, with 8 bases lining up with TRBD2. Germline CDR1 and CDR2: DFQATT and SNEGSKA (reference sequence). The CDR3 covers 16 residues. V lost 0 bases, J lost 6 bases, and 10 bases stayed unmatched. CDR3 sequence reads: CSARESSGTRGNEQFF. CDR3 sequence (DNA): TGCAGTGCTAGAGAGAGCTCCGGGACTAGAGGCAATGAGCAGTTCTTC.

The J gene is TRBJ2-7, the V gene TRBV20-1; D not resolved. V was trimmed by 3 bases and J by 5 bases, leaving 8 bases between them. The CDR3 extends over 11 amino acids. Germline loops: CDR1 DFQATT, CDR2 SNEGSKA (reference sequence). CDR3 DNA sequence: TGCAGTGCTAGGACTCACAACGAGCAGTACTTC. It specifies CSARTHNEQYF.

This clonotype showed up just a few times. V is TRBV30 and J is TRBJ1-3; TRBD1 might be the D (5 bases). The CDR3 extends over 15 amino acids. In germline, CDR1 is GTSNPN, CDR2 SVGIG (reference sequence). V shed 2 bases and J shed 0 bases, with 11 bases lying between them. The DNA for the CDR3 is TGTGCCTGGAGTACAGGTTCAAGCTCTGGAAACACCATATATTTT. Amino acid sequence: CAWSTGSSSGNTIYF. The variable domain in full, completed from reference TRBV30 and TRBJ1-3, reads SQTIHQWPATLVQPVGSPLSLECTVEGTSNPNLYWYRQAAGRGLQLLFYSVGIGQISSEVPQNLSASRPQDRQFILSSKKLLLSDSGFYLCAWSTGSSSGNTIYFGEGSWLTVV.

This clonotype was detected many times. The CDR3 sequence is CASSFTGNGNEKLFF. The CDR3 region has the DNA TGTGCCAGCAGTTTTACCGGGAACGGTAATGAAAAACTGTTTTTT. This chain links TRBV28 with TRBJ1-4; D remains ambiguous. Looked up from germline, CDR1 is MDHEN and CDR2 is SYDVKM. V dropped 3 bases and J dropped 4 bases, with 12 bases sitting between them. The CDR3 extends over 15 amino acids.

CDR3 DNA: TGTGCCAGCAGCTTAGTTAGCAGAGGATTCACCTACGAGCAGTACTTC. It is translated as CASSLVSRGFTYEQYF. V usage is TRBV7-8 and J usage is TRBJ2-7; D is unresolved. Trimming pared 1 base from V and 2 bases from J, leaving 15 bases between. Germline values: CDR1 SGHVS, CDR2 FQNEAQ. This CDR3 region has 16 residues.

The rearrangement uses TRBV7-9 and TRBJ1-5; D uncertain. V was clipped by 2 bases and J by 5 bases, with 10 bases between them. The CDR3 has 14 amino acids. Germline V gene data show CDR1 as SEHNR and CDR2 as FQNEAQ (reference sequence). In nucleotides, the CDR3 is TGTGCCAGCAGCTTACCCTACATCGATCAGCCCCAGCATTTT. It specifies CASSLPYIDQPQHF. Drawing the rest from reference TRBV7-9 and TRBJ1-5, the complete variable domain is DTGVSQNPRHKITKRGQNVTFRCDPISEHNRLYWYRQTLGQGPEFLTYFQNEAQLEKSRLLSDRFSAERPKGSFSTLEIQRTEQGDSAMYLCASSLPYIDQPQHFGDGTRLSIL.

This clonotype was seen repeatedly, ten times or more. V gene TRBV28 combines with J gene TRBJ2-1; D not resolved. Germline V gene data show CDR1 as MDHEN and CDR2 as SYDVKM. V was pared by 8 bases and J by 12 bases, with 11 bases between. CDR3 length: 10 amino acids. For the CDR3, the DNA is TGTGCCAGCGGCCCTAAGAGGCAGTTCTTC. Protein product: CASGPKRQFF. Variable domain in full (rest from reference TRBV28 and TRBJ2-1): DVKVTQSSRYLVKRTGEKVFLECVQDMDHENMFWYRQDPGLGLRLIYFSYDVKMKEKGDIPEGYSVSREKKERFSLILESASTNQTSMYLCASGPKRQFFGPGTRLTVL.

The rearrangement joins TRBV29-1 to TRBJ1-1, with unresolved D. The V and J ends lost 7 bases and 0 bases respectively, with 15 bases between them. The CDR3 has 14 residues. Germline V gene data show CDR1 as SQVTM and CDR2 as ANQGSEA. The CDR3 DNA reads as TGCAGCGCCACCTTAGGTACGCTGAACACTGAAGCTTTCTTT. Protein sequence: CSATLGTLNTEAFF. Together with reference TRBV29-1 and TRBJ1-1, the CDR3 gives the full variable domain: SAVISQKPSRDICQRGTSLTIQCQVDSQVTMMFWYRQQPGQSLTLIATANQGSEATYESGFVIDKFPISRPNLTFSTLTVSNMSPEDSSIYLCSATLGTLNTEAFFGQGTRLTVV.

The chain combines TRBV7-9 with TRBJ2-2, with TRBD1 matching over 8 bases. Germline CDR1 SEHNR, CDR2 FQNEAQ (reference sequence). The CDR3 spans 15 residues. V lost 4 bases and J lost 5; bases outside the gene matches: 6. CDR3 coding DNA: TGTGCCAGCAGCTCGACCGGGACAGGAACCGGGGAGCTGTTTTTT. It translates to CASSSTGTGTGELFF.

The genes are TRBV20-1 and TRBJ2-2; 8 bases fit TRBD2. V shed 6 bases, J shed 5 bases, and the junction held 11 bases outside the gene matches. CDR1 DFQATT and CDR2 SNEGSKA come from the germline V gene (reference sequence). The CDR3 loop spans 15 amino acids. CDR3 DNA sequence: TGCAGTGCAATGTGGGCAGCGGGAGAAACCGGGGAGCTGTTTTTT. This encodes CSAMWAAGETGELFF.

Only one count was recorded for this clonotype. The chain combines TRBV4-1 with TRBJ1-1; D possibly corresponds to TRBD1 (5 bases). The CDR3 sequence is 15 residues long. Trimming cost V 2 bases and J 5 bases, with 15 bases left between them. CDR1 and CDR2 (germline): MGHRA, YSYEKL. CDR3 bases: TGCGCCAGCAGCCAAACGGGACCTTCAAGAACTGAAGCTTTCTTT. Protein sequence: CASSQTGPSRTEAFF.